This paragraph covers one T cell receptor beta chain sequence. Given a much more abundant clone one base away, this may be a read error. The data belong to a study of prognosis after radiotherapy for stage I lung cancer. Amplification of TCR beta CDR3 from genomic DNA used two-round multiplex PCR. Initially, in first-round PCR, primers specific to each TRBV and TRBJ gene were used. TCRdb recomputed calls from the multiplex PCR reads with MiXCR, one row per CDR3 protein. Altogether nearly 20,000 distinct CDR3 sequences are present, over 25% being singletons, with the ten largest covering about 22%. V shed 3 bases and J shed 9 bases, with 11 bases lying between them. This CDR3 is 12 amino acids long. CDR1 and CDR2 (germline): MNHGY, SVAAGI.

The V gene is TRBV6-9, the J gene TRBJ1-1; D ambiguous. This clonotype was obtained from a donor over 45 with non-small cell lung cancer. The material sequenced was PBMCs, taken before or after stereotactic body radiation therapy (not recorded which). The CDR3 DNA sequence: TGTGCCAGCAGTTACCAGAAAGATCAAGCTTTCTTT. Amino acids: CASSYQKDQAFF.